This T cell receptor beta chain was captured by sequencing in a study of T-cell reconstitution after alpha-beta-depleted transplantation in children. Study-level points and caveats: T-cell counts and diversity at one year following transplant were attributed mainly to newly produced T cells.

V shed 7 bases, J shed 6 bases, and the junction held 11 bases outside the gene matches. The CDR3 sequence is 15 residues long. This clonotype was seen ten or more times. Its antigen remains unidentified. A library of TCRbeta sequences, prepared with unique molecular identifiers, was generated. TCRdb recomputed calls from the PCR reads with MiXCR, one row per CDR3 protein. The data show about 300,000 distinct CDR3 sequences, roughly 7.8% seen once. The clonotype originates from a female patient aged 2-10 years who had a stem cell transplant for Fanconi anemia, so the T cells may come from the graft donor. The rearrangement links TRBV12-3 or TRBV12-4 to TRBJ2-3; TRBD1 aligns across 9 bases. Specimen: peripheral blood, collected 360 days after TCRalphabeta/CD19-depleted stem cell transplant. The CDR3 bases are TGTGCCAGCACCATACAGGGGGCGAAATCTGATACGCAGTATTTT. This gives the protein CASTIQGAKSDTQYF.